These T cell receptor beta chains were read from a single sample in a study of blood T cell repertoires in COVID-19. This table comes from immunoSEQ multiplex PCR, and its TCRdb copy is limited to in-frame clones, with some not included. The sample comprises roughly 160,000 clones, around 82% of which are singletons, and around 14% rests with the top ten. Input material: peripheral blood. Receptor source: a man aged 18 to 30 with active or convalescent COVID-19. Both conserved end residues are part of each CDR3. Each record gives: V gene, clone size, D gene, J gene, CDR3 protein, CDR3 DNA. The D gene is left open where the match is weak. Rows may omit the clone size; those that give it use once, few, many or a size class.

>TRBV24-1|NA|NA|TRBJ2-3
CATSDVFSTDTQYF
TGTGCCACCAGTGATGTATTCAGCACAGATACGCAGTATTTT
>TRBV6-1|few|TRBD1|TRBJ1-2
CASSEGQGFGGYTF
TGTGCCAGCAGTGAAGGACAGGGGTTTGGTGGCTACACCTTC
>TRBV5-1|NA|TRBD2|TRBJ2-3
CASSLSTSGKITDTQYF
TGCGCCAGCAGCTTGAGCACTAGCGGAAAAATCACAGATACGCAGTATTTT
>TRBV28|NA|TRBD1|TRBJ1-4
CASTAGTGRREKLFF
TGTGCCAGCACCGCCGGGACAGGGAGGAGGGAAAAACTGTTTTTT
>TRBV11-2|NA|TRBD1|TRBJ1-3
CASSLAWLPDRDGNTIYF
TGTGCCAGCAGCTTAGCGTGGCTTCCCGACAGGGATGGAAACACCATATATTTT
>TRBV4-2|NA|NA|TRBJ1-3
CASSHGRSGNTIYF
TGTGCCAGCAGCCACGGTCGCTCTGGAAACACCATATATTTT
>TRBV14|NA|TRBD1|TRBJ2-7
CASSPPGQGREQYF
TGTGCCAGCAGCCCACCCGGACAGGGGCGCGAGCAGTACTTC
>TRBV5-1|NA|TRBD2|TRBJ2-7
CASSLGASGGTQDEQYF
TGCGCCAGCAGCTTAGGGGCTAGCGGGGGTACTCAAGACGAGCAGTACTTC
>TRBV4-2|NA|NA|TRBJ1-1
CASSQEGSQRNTEAFF
TGTGCCAGCAGCCAAGAGGGCTCACAGAGGAACACTGAAGCTTTCTTT
>TRBV9|once|NA|TRBJ1-1
CASSVVGGIEAFF
TGTGCCAGCAGCGTAGTGGGGGGAATAGAAGCTTTCTTT
>TRBV2|few|NA|TRBJ1-2
CASSDIGIGGYTF
TGTGCCAGCAGTGATATAGGTATCGGGGGCTACACCTTC
>TRBV7-2|NA|NA|TRBJ2-5
CASSLERREGETQYF
TGTGCCAGCAGCTTAGAGCGCCGAGAGGGAGAGACCCAGTACTTC
>TRBV13|NA|NA|TRBJ1-2
CASSLAWAGRYGYTF
TGTGCCAGCAGCTTAGCTTGGGCAGGAAGGTATGGCTACACCTTC
>TRBV11-2|NA|NA|TRBJ2-7
CASSFYDPGTPLDYEQYF
TGTGCCAGCAGCTTTTACGACCCCGGGACTCCCCTAGACTACGAGCAGTACTTC
>TRBV3-1/TRBV3-2|NA|NA|TRBJ2-2
CASSQAGTGTTGELFF
TGTGCCAGCAGCCAAGCGGGGACTGGGACGACCGGGGAGCTGTTTTTT
>TRBV5-1|NA|NA|TRBJ2-3
CASSLARGRTDTQYF
TGCGCCAGCAGCCTTGCACGGGGGAGGACAGATACGCAGTATTTT
>TRBV25-1|NA|NA|TRBJ2-3
CASSEFGNRERTDTQYF
TGTGCCAGCAGTGAATTTGGAAACAGGGAACGCACAGATACGCAGTATTTT
>TRBV5-1|NA|TRBD1|TRBJ1-3
CASSRGTGIGNTIYF
TGCGCCAGCAGCAGAGGGACAGGGATCGGAAACACCATATATTTT
>TRBV6-1|NA|NA|TRBJ1-2
CASSEEGGSSYGYTF
TGTGCCAGCAGTGAAGAGGGAGGCTCTTCCTATGGCTACACCTTC
>TRBV27|NA|NA|TRBJ2-1
CASGDGYNEQFF
TGTGCCAGTGGAGACGGCTACAATGAGCAGTTCTTC
>TRBV18|NA|TRBD1|TRBJ2-7
CASATGGYEQYF
TGTGCCAGCGCGACAGGGGGCTACGAGCAGTACTTC
>TRBV7-3|NA|TRBD2|TRBJ2-7
CASSLVAGVQEQYF
TGTGCCAGCAGCTTAGTAGCGGGAGTTCAGGAGCAGTACTTC
>TRBV5-1|NA|TRBD1|TRBJ2-5
CASSLDRQGGLETQYF
TGCGCCAGCAGCTTGGACCGACAGGGGGGTTTGGAGACCCAGTACTTC
>TRBV5-4|NA|NA|TRBJ2-5
CASSAGHNQETQYF
TGTGCCAGCAGTGCTGGACATAACCAAGAGACCCAGTACTTC
>TRBV9|NA|NA|TRBJ1-6
CASSVGANSPLHF
TGTGCCAGCAGCGTAGGGGCGAATTCACCCCTCCACTTT
>TRBV7-8|NA|TRBD1|TRBJ2-4
CASSPARDRSEGLAKNIQYF
TGTGCCAGCAGCCCCGCCCGGGACAGGTCCGAGGGGCTAGCCAAAAACATTCAGTACTTC
>TRBV7-2|once|TRBD1|TRBJ2-3
CASSLTGVGNTQYF
TGTGCCAGCAGCTTGACAGGGGTGGGAAATACGCAGTATTTT
>TRBV2|NA|NA|TRBJ2-5
CASSEQGETQYF
TGTGCCAGCAGTGAACAGGGGGAGACCCAGTACTTC
>TRBV2|NA|NA|TRBJ2-3
CASSEAVLVSTDTQYF
TGTGCCAGCAGTGAGGCCGTCCTAGTAAGCACAGATACGCAGTATTTT
>TRBV5-4|NA|TRBD2|TRBJ2-3
CASSAGLDRVTDTQYF
TGTGCCAGCAGCGCGGGACTAGATAGAGTCACAGATACGCAGTATTTT
>TRBV6-2/TRBV6-3|NA|NA|TRBJ1-6
CASSYRFGGDSPLHF
TGTGCCAGCAGTTACCGTTTCGGGGGAGATTCACCCCTCCACTTT
>TRBV7-2|NA|TRBD1|TRBJ2-7
CASSSQGYEQYF
TGTGCCAGCAGCTCACAGGGGTACGAGCAGTACTTC
>TRBV5-1|NA|TRBD1|TRBJ1-1
CASSLARGLSTEAFF
TGCGCCAGCAGCTTGGCCAGGGGGCTGAGCACTGAAGCTTTCTTT
>TRBV7-9|NA|NA|TRBJ1-5
CASSLAGSGQPQHF
TGTGCCAGCAGCTTAGCGGGGTCGGGGCAGCCCCAGCATTTT